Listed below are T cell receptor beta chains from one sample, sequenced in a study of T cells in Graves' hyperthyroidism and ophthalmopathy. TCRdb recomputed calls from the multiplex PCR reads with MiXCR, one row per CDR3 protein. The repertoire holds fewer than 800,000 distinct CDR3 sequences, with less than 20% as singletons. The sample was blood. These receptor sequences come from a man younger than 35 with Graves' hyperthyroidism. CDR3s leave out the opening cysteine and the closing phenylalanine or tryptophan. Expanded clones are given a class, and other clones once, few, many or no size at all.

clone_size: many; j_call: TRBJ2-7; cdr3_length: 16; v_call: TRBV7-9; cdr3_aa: ASSSDKTVAGPIYEQY
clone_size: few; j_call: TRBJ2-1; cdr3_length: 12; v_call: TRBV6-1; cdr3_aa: ASSFNSPYNEQF
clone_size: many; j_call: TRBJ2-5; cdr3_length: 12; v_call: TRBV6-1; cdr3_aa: ASSRVTRGETQY
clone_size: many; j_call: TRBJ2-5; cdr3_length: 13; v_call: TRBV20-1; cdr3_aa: SARGLAGNQETQY
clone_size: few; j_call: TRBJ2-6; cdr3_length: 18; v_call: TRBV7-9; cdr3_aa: ASSWPRFRGPLSGANVLT
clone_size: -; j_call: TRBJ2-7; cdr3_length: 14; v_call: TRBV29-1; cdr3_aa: SVDSRGRTGSYEQY
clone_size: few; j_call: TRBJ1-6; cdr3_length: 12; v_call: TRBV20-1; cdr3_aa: SARTGGNNSPLH
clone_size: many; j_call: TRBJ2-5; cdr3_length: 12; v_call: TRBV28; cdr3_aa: ASSFRQGRRTQY
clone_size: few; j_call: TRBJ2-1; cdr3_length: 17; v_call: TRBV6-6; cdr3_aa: ASSYYSSGHKGSYNEQF
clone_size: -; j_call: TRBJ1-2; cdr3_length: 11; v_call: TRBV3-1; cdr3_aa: ASSQGSNYGYT
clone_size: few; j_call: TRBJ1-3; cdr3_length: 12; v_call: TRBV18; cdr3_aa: ASSPQGPGNTIY
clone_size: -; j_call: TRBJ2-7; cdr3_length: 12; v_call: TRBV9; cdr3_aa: ASSVKGNSYEQY
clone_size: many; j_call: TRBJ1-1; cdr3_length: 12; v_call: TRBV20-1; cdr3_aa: SARGAGPHTEAF
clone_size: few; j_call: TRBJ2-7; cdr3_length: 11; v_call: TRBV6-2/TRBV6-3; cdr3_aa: ASTEEGSYEQY
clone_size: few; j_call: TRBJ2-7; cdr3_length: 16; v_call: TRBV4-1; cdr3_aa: ASSQDGGLAGGVYEQY
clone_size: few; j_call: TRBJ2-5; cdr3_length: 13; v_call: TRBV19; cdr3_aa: ASSMQGTYQETQY
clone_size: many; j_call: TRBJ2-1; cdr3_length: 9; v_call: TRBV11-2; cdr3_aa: ASSLTVGQF
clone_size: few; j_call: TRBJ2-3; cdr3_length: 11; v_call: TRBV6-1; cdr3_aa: ASSSLGVGTQY
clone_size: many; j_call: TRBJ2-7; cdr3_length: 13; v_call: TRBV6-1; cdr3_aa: ASSEGSGGSYEQY
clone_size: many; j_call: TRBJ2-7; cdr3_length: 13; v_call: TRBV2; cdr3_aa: ASSERAGGTYEQY
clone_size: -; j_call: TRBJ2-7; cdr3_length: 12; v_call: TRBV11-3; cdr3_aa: ASSQDGLVDEQY
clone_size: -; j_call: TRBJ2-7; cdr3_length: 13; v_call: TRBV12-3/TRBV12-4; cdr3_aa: ASRQRTSGSYEQY
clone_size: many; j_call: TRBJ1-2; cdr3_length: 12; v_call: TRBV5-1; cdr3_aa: ASSAATGARGYT
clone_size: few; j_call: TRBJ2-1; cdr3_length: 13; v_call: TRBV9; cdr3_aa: ASSVGSSGSHEQF
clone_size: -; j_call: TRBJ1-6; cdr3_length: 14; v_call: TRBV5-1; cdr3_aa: ASSHQGTSGNSPLH
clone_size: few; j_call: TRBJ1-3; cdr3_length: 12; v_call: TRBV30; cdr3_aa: AWRTRVFGNTIY
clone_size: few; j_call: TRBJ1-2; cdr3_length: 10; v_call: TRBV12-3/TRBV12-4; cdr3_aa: ASSWQNYGYT